One T cell receptor beta chain is described in this entry. Its antigen is not known. The V end was cut by 2 bases, the J end by 1 base, with 6 bases between. This CDR3 has 15 residues. Germline CDR1 SGHTA, CDR2 FQGNSA. Only in-frame clones appear in the TCRdb table, and some are missing; sequencing was by immunoSEQ multiplex PCR. The repertoire consists of 20,000 or so clones, with about 76% occurring once and the leading ten covering approximately 14%. Unexposed donor CD4+ T cells date from about 2011-2018, before the COVID-19 pandemic. CD4+ T cells were isolated from the cells after around eleven days of culture. This sample was included in a study of CD4 T cells in relation to SARS-CoV-2 and coronaviruses. The overall study: The negative reference was HIV-1 Nef peptide pool or peptide-free culture.

J is TRBJ2-6 and V is TRBV7-2; D remains unclear. This clonotype was sampled from a human donor in good health. Source material: CD4+ T cells from PBMCs, cultured in vitro. CDR3 sequence (DNA): TGTGCCAGCAGCTTATTCGAATCTGGGGCCAACGTCCTGACTTTC. Translated: CASSLFESGANVLTF.